This T cell receptor (beta chain) was documented in a study of blood T cell repertoires in COVID-19. Under the authors' procedure: By means of reference gene primer amplification, nucleated cell counts were estimated. The protocol was immunoSEQ multiplex PCR, while the TCRdb copy is restricted to in-frame clones and leaves out a portion. The V and J calls and clone size come from that table; D and trimming were worked out from the DNA. The table shows some 150,000 clones, with 70% to 90% occurring only once. J was trimmed by 8 bases and V by 5 bases; bases with no gene match: 14. The germline CDR1 and CDR2 sequences are SGHVS and FQNEAQ. This CDR3 region has 15 residues.

The sequenced material came from peripheral blood. This chain connects TRBV7-8 to TRBJ1-1, with TRBD1 identical over 7 bases. The source is a woman in her 70s with acute or convalescent COVID-19. The DNA of the CDR3 is TGTGCCAGCAGCCCTCGGACAGGCACGGGAGTGGAAGCTTTCTTT. It translates to CASSPRTGTGVEAFF.